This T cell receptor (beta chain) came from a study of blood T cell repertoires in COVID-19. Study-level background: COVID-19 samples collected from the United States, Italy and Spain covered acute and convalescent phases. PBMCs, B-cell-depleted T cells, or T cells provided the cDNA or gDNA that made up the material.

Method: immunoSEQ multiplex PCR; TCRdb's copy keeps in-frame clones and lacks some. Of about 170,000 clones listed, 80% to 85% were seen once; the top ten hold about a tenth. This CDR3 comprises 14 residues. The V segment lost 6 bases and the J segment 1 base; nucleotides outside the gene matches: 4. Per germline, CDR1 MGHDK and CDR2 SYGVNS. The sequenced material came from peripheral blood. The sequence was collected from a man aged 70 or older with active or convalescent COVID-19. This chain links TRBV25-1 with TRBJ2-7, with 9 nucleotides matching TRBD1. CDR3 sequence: CASSVDRGSYEQYF. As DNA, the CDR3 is TGTGCCAGCAGCGTGGACAGGGGATCCTACGAGCAGTACTTC.